Each of the 21 T cell receptor beta chains below was sequenced from the same sample in a study of vaccination effects on CD4 cells after COVID-19. Expansion of antigen-specific CD4+ T cells with viral peptide pools was carried out by the ViraFEST assay before sequencing. Following culture for roughly 10 days, CD4+ T cells were isolated. No vaccinee had earlier SARS-CoV-2 infection, and nucleocapsid antibodies were negative. Assay used: immunoSEQ multiplex PCR; TCRdb lists only in-frame clones, some missing. The profile shows about 63,000 clones, around three quarters of them singletons. These receptors have no identified antigens. The sequences come from CD4+ T cells from PBMCs cultured with HCoV-OC43 spike peptides, collected before COVID-19 vaccination. Described subset: HCoV-OC43 spike overlapping peptide pool stimulation. These receptors were taken from a human donor who received a COVID-19 vaccine.

A single count supports this clone. The same CDR3 can be traced to other DNA sequences in this sample. V and J are TRBV18 and TRBJ1-3; D is undetermined. The CDR3 extends over 13 amino acids. The V end lost 3 bases, the J end lost 0 bases, and 3 bases lay between the germline ends. Per germline, CDR1 KGHSH and CDR2 LQKENI. The CDR3 coding sequence is TGTGCCAGCTCACCGGGCTCTGGAAACACCATATATTTT. Its translation: CASSPGSGNTIYF.

The rearrangement joins TRBV5-6 to TRBJ1-4; 9 nucleotides agree with TRBD1. J lost 16 bases, V lost 3 bases, and 10 bases had no gene match. CDR1 is SGHDT and CDR2 is YYEEEE in the germline V gene. The CDR3 has 13 amino acids. CDR3 nucleotide sequence: TGTGCCAGCAGCTCGGGACAGGGAGGGAGGCAGTTTTTT. Its translation is CASSSGQGGRQFF.

This rearrangement joins TRBV19 to TRBJ2-5, with D uncertain. The CDR3 has 14 amino acids. Trimming stripped 1 base from V and 4 bases from J, with 10 bases between. Germline V gene data show CDR1 as LNHDA and CDR2 as SQIVND (reference sequence). CDR3 bases: TGTGCCAGTAGTATAGCAGCGTCGCGAGAGACCCAGTACTTC. Its protein is CASSIAASRETQYF.

Details on this clone: This specimen includes other DNA sequences encoding the same CDR3. The V gene is TRBV18, the J gene TRBJ1-6; 8 nucleotides align to TRBD1. V dropped 4 bases and J dropped 7; count of bases not matched to a gene: 3. The CDR3 contains 14 residues. Germline CDR1 and CDR2: KGHSH and LQKENI. In nucleotides, the CDR3 is TGTGCCAGCTCACTGGACAGGGCGAATTCACCCCTCCACTTT. It encodes CASSLDRANSPLHF.

V gene TRBV5-6 combines with J gene TRBJ2-7; D gene uncertain. Germline lookup yields CDR1 SGHDT and CDR2 YYEEEE. The V and J ends lost 0 bases and 9 bases respectively, with 16 bases between them. This CDR3 is built from 14 residues. In nucleotides, the CDR3 is TGTGCCAGCAGCTTGGGGCAGTTAATGGTCGGGCAGTACGTC. Translating gives CASSLGQLMVGQYV.

The chain has TRBV10-1 and TRBJ2-5, with D unclear. This CDR3 contains 12 residues. Germline V CDR1 and CDR2: WNHNN, SYGVQD (reference sequence). With 0 bases removed from V and 4 bases from J, the gap between germline ends came to 3 bases. The CDR3 loop is CASSESGETQYF. CDR3 DNA sequence: TGCGCCAGCAGTGAGTCGGGAGAGACCCAGTACTTC.

The chain combines TRBV7-2 with TRBJ2-3; 9 nucleotides line up with TRBD2. Germline lookup yields CDR1 SGHTA and CDR2 FQGNSA. The ends lost 11 bases at V and 3 bases at J; junction bases unmatched: 9. This CDR3 spans 14 amino acids. The CDR3 region is CAPAQRGDTDTQYF. For the CDR3, the DNA is TGTGCCCCCGCACAGCGGGGGGATACAGATACGCAGTATTTT.

CDR3: CASSLTSAYEQYV. The CDR3 DNA is TGTGCCAGCAGCTTAACTTCCGCCTACGAGCAGTACGTC. V and J are TRBV7-8 and TRBJ2-7; D gene ambiguous. Germline assignment: CDR1 SGHVS and CDR2 FQNEAQ. The V and J ends lost 2 bases and 2 bases respectively, with 7 bases between them. The CDR3 spans 13 residues.

This clone was counted between two and nine times. This sequence joins TRBV4-1 and TRBJ1-4, with 7 bases lining up with TRBD1. Looked up from germline, CDR1 is MGHRA and CDR2 is YSYEKL. This CDR3 region has 15 residues. Trimming at V came to 4 bases and at J to 8 bases, leaving 10 bases not matched to a gene. The CDR3 protein is CASSRITGEQEKLFF. The CDR3 DNA follows: TGCGCCAGCAGCCGAATAACAGGGGAGCAGGAAAAACTGTTTTTT.

The rearrangement links TRBV5-1 to TRBJ2-1, with no clear D. This CDR3 has 15 amino acids. V gave up 0 bases and J gave up 0 bases, with 7 bases separating them. Germline CDR1 and CDR2: SGHRS and YFSETQ. Written as DNA, the CDR3 is TGCGCCAGCAGCTTGGCATGGAGCTCCTACAATGAGCAGTTCTTC. This sequence encodes CASSLAWSSYNEQFF. The full variable domain, its missing parts supplied by reference TRBV5-1 and TRBJ2-1, is KAGVTQTPRYLIKTRGQQVTLSCSPISGHRSVSWYQQTPGQGLQFLFEYFSETQRNKGNFPGRFSGRQFSNSRSEMNVSTLELGDSALYLCASSLAWSSYNEQFFGPGTRLTVL.

The sample holds one count of this clone. The chain is built from TRBV20-1 and TRBJ2-7; D is ambiguous. The V end was cut by 6 bases, the J end by 5 bases, with 11 bases between. The CDR3 is 11 residues long. Germline V gene sequence: CDR1 DFQATT, CDR2 SNEGSKA (reference sequence). The CDR3 nucleotides are TGCAGTGCCTCGGAAGGGAACGAGCAGTACGTC. Protein product: CSASEGNEQYV.

This clone showed up just once. The chain recombines TRBV3-1 (or the pseudogene TRBV3-2) with TRBJ2-1; TRBD1 is a possible D gene (6 bases). The V gene's germline CDR1 is LGHDT and CDR2 YNNKEL (reference sequence). The CDR3 has 16 amino acids. The V end was cut by 8 bases, the J end by 3 bases, with 20 bases between. CDR3 sequence reads: CASCLQGRGVYNEQFF. CDR3 in DNA: TGTGCCAGCTGCCTTCAGGGGAGAGGGGTCTACAATGAGCAGTTCTTC.

This chain links TRBV24-1 with TRBJ1-4; TRBD1 matches at 9 bases. V gave up 9 bases and J gave up 2 bases; unmatched junction bases: 0. Germline assignment: CDR1 KGHDR and CDR2 SFDVKD. This CDR3 comprises 13 residues. CDR3 in DNA: TGTGCCACCGGACAGGGGACTAATGAAAAACTGTTTTTT. Protein product: CATGQGTNEKLFF.

This clone came up once. The V call is TRBV18, the J call TRBJ2-1; unclear D gene. CDR3 length: 15 amino acids. The V gene lost 3 bases and the J gene lost 0 bases, with 9 bases spanning the gap. Germline assignment: CDR1 KGHSH and CDR2 LQKENI. Here the CDR3 DNA reads TGTGCCAGCTCACCCGTGGCCAGCTCCTACAATGAGCAGTTCTTC. It is translated as CASSPVASSYNEQFF. Supplemented by reference TRBV18 and TRBJ2-1, the full variable domain reads NAGVMQNPRHLVRRRGQEARLRCSPMKGHSHVYWYRQLPEEGLKFMVYLQKENIIDESGMPKERFSAEFPKEGPSILRIQQVVRGDSAAYFCASSPVASSYNEQFFGPGTRLTVL.

This clone was counted between two and nine times. The chain carries TRBV3-1 (or the pseudogene TRBV3-2) and TRBJ1-2; 8 nucleotides line up with TRBD1. The V and J ends lost 3 bases and 0 bases, in that order; junction bases with no gene match: 6. The CDR3 has 16 residues. Per germline, CDR1 LGHDT and CDR2 YNNKEL (reference sequence). CDR3 region: CASSQWGQATNYGYTF. DNA for the CDR3: TGTGCCAGCAGCCAGTGGGGACAGGCAACTAACTATGGCTACACCTTC.

This clone turned up a few times. V gene TRBV28 combines with J gene TRBJ1-2; 7 nucleotides match TRBD1. This CDR3 is built from 14 residues. The V segment lost 3 bases and the J segment 5 bases; nucleotides outside the gene matches: 6. CDR1 and CDR2 (germline): MDHEN, SYDVKM. The CDR3 region has the DNA TGTGCCAGCAGTTTGACAGGGATTCGATATGGCTACACCTTC. Its translation is CASSLTGIRYGYTF.

The CDR3 nucleotides read TGTGCCAGCCACCGGGCCCCTAATGAAAAACTGTTTTTT. This encodes CASHRAPNEKLFF. This chain connects TRBV7-2 to TRBJ1-4; D not certain. The V gene's germline CDR1 is SGHTA and CDR2 FQGNSA. The CDR3 contains 13 residues. Trimming removed 8 bases from V and 3 bases from J, with 10 bases in between.

The chain uses TRBV10-2 and TRBJ1-1; TRBD1 matches 8 bases. The CDR3 spans 14 residues. V shed 7 bases and J 5 bases; nucleotides not matched to a gene: 9. CDR1 is WSHSY and CDR2 is SAAADI in the germline V gene. CDR3 coding DNA: TGCGCCAGCACCCGGACAGGGCGACGAACTGAAGCTTTCTTT. This translates into CASTRTGRRTEAFF.

The V gene is TRBV14, the J gene TRBJ2-3, with a weak D call TRBD2 (6 bases). This CDR3 is built from 13 residues. The ends were cut back, 5 bases at V and 2 bases at J, with 8 bases in the middle. Germline V lookup: CDR1 SGHDN, CDR2 FVKESK. CDR3 nucleotide sequence: TGTGCCAGCAGCGGAGGGGTCACAGATACGCAGTATTTT. It yields the protein CASSGGVTDTQYF.

The chain carries TRBV6-1 and TRBJ1-4; D gene unclear. The CDR3 is 14 amino acids. The germline V gene has CDR1 MNHNS and CDR2 SASEGT. Trimming pared 2 bases from V and 7 bases from J, leaving 11 bases between. The CDR3 DNA reads TGTGCCAGCAGTGAAATCCCGGAGAGTGAAAAACTGTTTTTT. Translation gives CASSEIPESEKLFF.

This chain joins TRBV5-1 and TRBJ1-3, with TRBD1 matching over 10 bases. CDR3 size: 16 residues. J was trimmed by 0 bases and V by 1 base; bases with no gene match: 1. The germline V gene has CDR1 SGHRS and CDR2 YFSETQ. CDR3 nucleotides: TGCGCCAGCAGCTTGAGGACAGGGGGCTCTGGAAACACCATATATTTT. Translated, it gives CASSLRTGGSGNTIYF.